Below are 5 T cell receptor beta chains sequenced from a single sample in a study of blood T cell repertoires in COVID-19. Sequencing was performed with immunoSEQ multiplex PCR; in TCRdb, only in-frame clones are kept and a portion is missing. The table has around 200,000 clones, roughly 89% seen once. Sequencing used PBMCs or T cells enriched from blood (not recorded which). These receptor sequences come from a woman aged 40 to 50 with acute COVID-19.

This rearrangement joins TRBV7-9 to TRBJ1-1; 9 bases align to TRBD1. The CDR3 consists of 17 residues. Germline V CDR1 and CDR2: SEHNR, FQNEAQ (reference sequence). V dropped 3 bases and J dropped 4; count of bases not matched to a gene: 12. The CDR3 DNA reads TGTGCCAGCAGCTTCAACCGCCCGGGACAGGGAAGCACTGAAGCTTTCTTT. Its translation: CASSFNRPGQGSTEAFF.

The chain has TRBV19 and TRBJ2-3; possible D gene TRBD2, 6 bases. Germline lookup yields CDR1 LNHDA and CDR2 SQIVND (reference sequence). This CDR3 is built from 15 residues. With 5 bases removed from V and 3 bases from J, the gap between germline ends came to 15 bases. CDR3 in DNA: TGTGCCAGTAGTTCTGGGGACTGGAGTACAGATACGCAGTATTTT. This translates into CASSSGDWSTDTQYF. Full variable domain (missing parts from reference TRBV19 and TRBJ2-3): DGGITQSPKYLFRKEGQNVTLSCEQNLNHDAMYWYRQDPGQGLRLIYYSQIVNDFQKGDIAEGYSVSREKKESFPLTVTSAQKNPTAFYLCASSSGDWSTDTQYFGPGTRLTVL.

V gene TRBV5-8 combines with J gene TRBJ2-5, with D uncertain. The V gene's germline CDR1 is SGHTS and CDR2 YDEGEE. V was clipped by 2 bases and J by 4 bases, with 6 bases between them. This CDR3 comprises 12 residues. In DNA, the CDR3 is TGTGCCAGCAGCTTCCCTGTAGAGACCCAGTACTTC. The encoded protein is CASSFPVETQYF.

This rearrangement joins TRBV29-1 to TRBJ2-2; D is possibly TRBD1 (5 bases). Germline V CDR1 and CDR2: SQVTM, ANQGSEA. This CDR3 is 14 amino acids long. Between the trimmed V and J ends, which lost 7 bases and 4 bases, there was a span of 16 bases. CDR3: CSGMIGAVTGELFF. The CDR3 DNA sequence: TGCAGCGGCATGATAGGGGCGGTCACCGGGGAGCTGTTTTTT.

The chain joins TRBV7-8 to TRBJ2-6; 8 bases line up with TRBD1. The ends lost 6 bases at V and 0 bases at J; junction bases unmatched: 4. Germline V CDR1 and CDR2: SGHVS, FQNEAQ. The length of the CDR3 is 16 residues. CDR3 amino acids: CASRSGGDSGANVLTF. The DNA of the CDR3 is TGTGCCAGCAGGTCAGGGGGCGACTCTGGGGCCAACGTCCTGACTTTC. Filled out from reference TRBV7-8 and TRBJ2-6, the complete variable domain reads GAGVSQSPRYKVAKRGQDVALRCDPISGHVSLFWYQQALGQGPEFLTYFQNEAQLDKSGLPSDRFFAERPEGSVSTLKIQRTQQEDSAVYLCASRSGGDSGANVLTFGAGSRLTVL.